This entry is about one TCR beta chain. As yet, its antigen is unknown. Other nucleotide sequences from this sample produce the same CDR3. V lost 3 bases, J lost 2 bases, and 7 bases lay in between. CDR1 and CDR2 from the germline V gene are LNHDA and SQIVND (reference sequence). The CDR3 is made up of 13 amino acids. The sample originates from a study of OX40 agonist ivuxolimab in advanced cancers. Across the study: Partial responses occurred in three patients (one hepatocellular carcinoma, two cutaneous melanoma).

TCRdb's copy holds only in-frame clones and misses some; the assay was immunoSEQ multiplex PCR. The repertoire holds 50,000 to 65,000 clones, with roughly 92% as singletons. Study-level findings and limits: At 0.1 to 3.0 mg/kg and by week 6, clonal expansion occurred in CD4+ and CD8+ blood T cells.

This rearrangement joins TRBV19 to TRBJ1-1, with a weak D call TRBD1 (6 bases). The clonotype originates from an adult with an advanced solid tumor such as melanoma, head and neck, liver or kidney cancer. The specimen was CD4+ or CD8+ T cells sorted from blood, collected in a trial of the OX40 agonist ivuxolimab. This CDR3 reads CASSIGTNTEAFF. The CDR3 DNA follows: TGTGCCAGTAGTATCGGGACAAACACTGAAGCTTTCTTT.